The rows below give T cell receptor beta chains drawn from one sample of a study of shared clonotypes between healthy human individuals. Profiled with immunoSEQ multiplex PCR; TCRdb holds only in-frame clones, not every one. The sample has 1.4 million to 1.5 million clones; roughly 96% are singletons. Source material: naive CD4+ T cells sorted from blood. These receptors all stem from a man under 40 in good health. Each CDR3 is given with its conserved first and last residue. A D gene is named only where the DNA matches it firmly. Clone size appears in some rows only: once, few, many, or a class for an expanded clone.

DNA: TGTGCCAGCAGCCTTCGGGACCCCCGGACTGAGCAGTTCTTC
CDR3: CASSLRDPRTEQFF
J: TRBJ2-1
size: .
D: .
V: TRBV7-2

DNA: TGTGCCAGCAGCGTAGGTCCGGGAGAGAGGAATGAGCAGTTCTTC
CDR3: CASSVGPGERNEQFF
J: TRBJ2-1
size: .
D: .
V: TRBV9

DNA: TGTGCCAGCAGTCCCAGACAGGGTCTGAATAATGAAAAACTGTTTTTT
CDR3: CASSPRQGLNNEKLFF
J: TRBJ1-4
size: .
D: TRBD1
V: TRBV28

DNA: TGTGCCAGCAGCCGACTAATTAGCGGGAGCGCCTACGAGCAGTACTTC
CDR3: CASSRLISGSAYEQYF
J: TRBJ2-7
size: once
D: TRBD2
V: TRBV7-2

DNA: TGTGCCAGCAGCTCCGGGACTAGCGGCTCCTACGAGCAGTACTTC
CDR3: CASSSGTSGSYEQYF
J: TRBJ2-7
size: once
D: TRBD2
V: TRBV11-2

DNA: TGTGCCAGCAGTGAAAGGCTTATCACAGATACGCAGTATTTT
CDR3: CASSERLITDTQYF
J: TRBJ2-3
size: .
D: .
V: TRBV6-1

DNA: TGCGCCAGCAGCTTAAGACCGTACAATGAGCAGTTCTTC
CDR3: CASSLRPYNEQFF
J: TRBJ2-1
size: .
D: .
V: TRBV5-1

DNA: TGTGCCAGCAGCTTAGATCAGGGACCCAATGAAAAACTGTTTTTT
CDR3: CASSLDQGPNEKLFF
J: TRBJ1-4
size: .
D: .
V: TRBV7-9

DNA: TGTGCCAGCTCTCTCGGGGGCAGGCTTAACTATGGCTACACCTTC
CDR3: CASSLGGRLNYGYTF
J: TRBJ1-2
size: .
D: .
V: TRBV9

DNA: TGTGCCAGTAGTATATTTCCCCGGGACAGGGGGCGAGTCGAGCAGTACTTC
CDR3: CASSIFPRDRGRVEQYF
J: TRBJ2-7
size: .
D: TRBD1
V: TRBV19

DNA: TGTGCCAGCAGGCCCGTAGGCCACTCCTACGAGCAGTACTTC
CDR3: CASRPVGHSYEQYF
J: TRBJ2-7
size: .
D: .
V: TRBV6-6

DNA: TGTGCCAGCAGAGGCGAGACAGGGGTGAGCTACACCTTC
CDR3: CASRGETGVSYTF
J: TRBJ1-2
size: .
D: TRBD1
V: TRBV2

DNA: TGTGCTACAGGGGAGGTCGGTCCAAATCAGCCCCAGCATTTT
CDR3: CATGEVGPNQPQHF
J: TRBJ1-5
size: .
D: TRBD1
V: TRBV28

DNA: TGTGCCATCAGTGAGTCGGACCTTTACCGGGAGGTGCACAATGAGCAGTTCTTC
CDR3: CAISESDLYREVHNEQFF
J: TRBJ2-1
size: once
D: TRBD2
V: TRBV10-3

DNA: TGTGCCAGCAAGCGAGCGCTGAACACCGGGGAGCTGTTTTTT
CDR3: CASKRALNTGELFF
J: TRBJ2-2
size: .
D: .
V: TRBV6-1

DNA: TGCAGCGTGGTGACAGGGGCCTATGGCTACACCTTC
CDR3: CSVVTGAYGYTF
J: TRBJ1-2
size: few
D: TRBD1
V: TRBV29-1

DNA: TGTGCCAGCAGTGAAACAGGGGCCTATGGCTACACCTTC
CDR3: CASSETGAYGYTF
J: TRBJ1-2
size: few
D: TRBD1
V: TRBV6-1

DNA: TGTGCCAGCAGTCCACAGGGGACAGGGGCGAACAATGGCTACACCTTC
CDR3: CASSPQGTGANNGYTF
J: TRBJ1-2
size: few
D: TRBD1
V: TRBV28

DNA: TGTGCCAGCAGCTTTGGGGCTAGCGGGAGGTTCTACAATGAGCAGTTCTTC
CDR3: CASSFGASGRFYNEQFF
J: TRBJ2-1
size: .
D: TRBD2
V: TRBV7-2

DNA: TGTGCCAGCAGTGAGAGAGGGAGCTCCTACAATGAGCAGTTCTTC
CDR3: CASSERGSSYNEQFF
J: TRBJ2-1
size: .
D: .
V: TRBV2

DNA: TGTGCCAGCAGTGGAACCGAGCCCTACGAGCAGTACTTC
CDR3: CASSGTEPYEQYF
J: TRBJ2-7
size: .
D: .
V: TRBV7-8

DNA: TGTGCCAGCTCACCGACTTTAGTAGGCAATGAGCAGTTCTTC
CDR3: CASSPTLVGNEQFF
J: TRBJ2-1
size: .
D: .
V: TRBV18

DNA: TGCAGCGGCCGCCTTTGCGGGAGGGTCTTTTATGCCCAGTACTTC
CDR3: CSGRLCGRVFYAQYF
J: TRBJ2-5
size: .
D: TRBD2
V: TRBV29-1

DNA: TGTGCCAGCAGCCCGGGGTCGGAGAATGAAAAACTGTTTTTT
CDR3: CASSPGSENEKLFF
J: TRBJ1-4
size: .
D: .
V: TRBV9

DNA: TGTGCCAGCAGCAAGACAGGGGGTAACTACGAGCAGTACTTC
CDR3: CASSKTGGNYEQYF
J: TRBJ2-7
size: .
D: TRBD1
V: TRBV5-6

DNA: TGTGCCAGCAGCGTAGAGCTAGCGGGAGATCAAGATACGCAGTATTTT
CDR3: CASSVELAGDQDTQYF
J: TRBJ2-3
size: .
D: TRBD2
V: TRBV9